Each of the 6 T cell receptor beta chains below was sequenced from the same sample in a study of shared clonotypes between healthy human individuals (dated by TCRdb to the early 2020s). The method was the immunoSEQ multiplex PCR assay. What TCRdb holds here is the immuneACCESS table cut down to in-frame rearrangements. Part of the clones is not present; checked against another copy, under half of the missing clones reflect an unresolved V gene, and the others are unexplained. The sample yields hundreds of thousands of clones; more than 70% were counted once. Around 1.8% of the sample is held by the ten biggest clonotypes. Sequencing was performed on memory CD4+ T cells sorted from blood. The cell subset or site label here, explained by the study, means: CD45RA-negative fraction. The origin of the receptors is a woman younger than 45 in good health.

The genes are TRBV19 and TRBJ2-7, with 10 positions matching TRBD1. This CDR3 comprises 14 residues. Trimming cost V 3 bases and J 5 bases; bases outside gene matches: 4. Germline values: CDR1 LNHDA, CDR2 SQIVND (reference sequence). The CDR3 DNA is TGTGCCAGTAGTATTGGACAGGGGGTCGACGAGCAGTACTTC. Translating it yields CASSIGQGVDEQYF.

This clone was seen a handful of times. Other DNA sequences of this sample code for an identical CDR3. This chain links TRBV11-3 with TRBJ2-5, with a tentative D call TRBD1 (5 bases). Germline V gene sequence: CDR1 SGHNT, CDR2 YENEEA. V lost 1 base, J lost 2 bases, and 5 bases lay in between. CDR3 length: 13 amino acids. The CDR3, as DNA: TGTGCCAGCAGCTTAGGACAGCAAGAGACCCAGTACTTC. This gives the protein CASSLGQQETQYF.

The chain joins TRBV29-1 to TRBJ1-1; D is ambiguous. Between the trimmed V and J ends, which lost 5 bases and 3 bases, there was a span of 7 bases. Germline values: CDR1 SQVTM, CDR2 ANQGSEA. The CDR3 length is 11 residues. The CDR3 DNA reads as TGCAGCGTTAGGCGGGACACTGAAGCTTTCTTT. This translates into CSVRRDTEAFF.

Here the CDR3 reads CASTRARWRELFF. DNA of the CDR3: TGTGCCAGCACCCGAGCTAGATGGAGGGAGCTGTTTTTT. The rearrangement uses TRBV28 and TRBJ2-2; D is uncertain. Per germline, CDR1 MDHEN and CDR2 SYDVKM. The CDR3 is 13 residues long. Trimming pared 7 bases from V and 9 bases from J, leaving 15 bases between.

This chain connects TRBV14 to TRBJ2-3; 8 nucleotides align to TRBD2. The CDR3 has 16 residues. J lost 5 bases, V lost 6 bases, and 13 bases had no gene match. In germline, CDR1 is SGHDN, CDR2 FVKESK. The CDR3 coding sequence is TGTGCCAGCAGTCCGACCGCCGGGAGGGCCCAAGATACGCAGTATTTT. It translates to CASSPTAGRAQDTQYF. Supplemented by reference TRBV14 and TRBJ2-3, the full variable domain reads EAGVTQFPSHSVIEKGQTVTLRCDPISGHDNLYWYRRVMGKEIKFLLHFVKESKQDESGMPNNRFLAERTGGTYSTLKVQPAELEDSGVYFCASSPTAGRAQDTQYFGPGTRLTVL.

CDR3 in DNA: TGTGCCAGCAGTGTAACGGCTATTAGGACCTACGAGCAGTACTTC. Amino acid sequence: CASSVTAIRTYEQYF. This chain connects TRBV2 to TRBJ2-7; D gene ambiguous. Germline V gene lookup returns CDR1 SNHLY and CDR2 FYNNEI. The length of the CDR3 is 15 residues. Trimming removed 4 bases from V and 2 bases from J, with 15 bases in between. Supplemented by reference TRBV2 and TRBJ2-7, the full variable domain reads EPEVTQTPSHQVTQMGQEVILRCVPISNHLYFYWYRQILGQKVEFLVSFYNNEISEKSEIFDDQFSVERPDGSNFTLKIRSTKLEDSAMYFCASSVTAIRTYEQYFGPGTRLTVT.